The 10 T cell receptor beta chains given below trace back to one sample, sequenced in a study of read filtering for tumor transcriptome and immune sequencing. From roughly 390 ng of RNA, a library with molecular barcoded alpha/delta and beta/gamma adaptors was made. Each CDR3 protein gets one entry after TCRdb re-called the reads with MiXCR. Of 40,000 to 50,000 distinct CDR3 sequences in the sample, roughly 18% were seen once. Material for sequencing was a population of CD138-negative cells sorted from bone marrow. Receptors originate from a donor at least 40 years old with multiple myeloma.

In its sample, this clonotype was seen many times. The V and J genes are TRBV20-1 and TRBJ2-5; 10 nucleotides line up with TRBD2. The trim removed 6 bases at V and 5 bases at J, leaving 6 bases unmatched. CDR3 length: 13 residues. Germline CDR1 DFQATT, CDR2 SNEGSKA (reference sequence). CDR3 nucleotide sequence: TGCAGTGCCAGAAATAGCGGGAGGGAGACCCAGTACTTC. Translation gives CSARNSGRETQYF.

On this clonotype: A clone one base away is much larger, so this may be a read error. The chain combines TRBV29-1 with TRBJ2-3; D not certain. V gave up 6 bases and J gave up 6 bases, with 16 bases separating them. This CDR3 is 13 amino acids long. From germline, CDR1 is SQVTM and CDR2 ANQGSEA. The CDR3 region has the DNA TGCAGCGTCCGGTACTTTTCCATGGATACGCAGTATTTT. Amino acid sequence: CSVRYFSMDTQYF.

The J gene is TRBJ2-1, the V gene TRBV4-2; 7 bases match TRBD1. The CDR3 sequence is 16 residues long. V dropped 1 base and J dropped 4; count of bases not matched to a gene: 7. Germline CDR1 reads LGHNA; CDR2 reads YNFKEQ. DNA for the CDR3: TGTGCCAGCAGCCAAGTAACGGGACAGACTTACAATGAGCAGTTCTTC. Protein sequence: CASSQVTGQTYNEQFF.

This clonotype counts as medium-sized (0.01 to 0.1%). CDR3 protein: CSASKRSSYNEQFF. The CDR3 coding sequence is TGCAGTGCTAGTAAAAGAAGCTCCTACAATGAGCAGTTCTTC. This chain uses TRBV20-1 with TRBJ2-1; D ambiguous. The V and J ends lost 3 bases and 0 bases respectively, with 9 bases between them. The CDR3 consists of 14 residues. Looked up from germline, CDR1 is DFQATT and CDR2 is SNEGSKA (reference sequence).

This clonotype was detected ten times or more. The gene calls are TRBV30 and TRBJ1-1; 7 bases agree with TRBD1. The CDR3 extends over 13 amino acids. Unmatched junction bases numbered 4, after V lost 2 bases and J lost 4 bases. In germline, CDR1 is GTSNPN, CDR2 SVGIG (reference sequence). CDR3 sequence reads: CAWSTKGATEAFF. The CDR3, as DNA: TGTGCCTGGAGTACCAAGGGGGCCACTGAAGCTTTCTTT.

J is TRBJ1-1 and V is TRBV6-6; 7 bases align to TRBD1. The CDR3 extends over 16 amino acids. CDR1 is MNHNY, CDR2 SVGAGI, per germline (reference sequence). V dropped 2 bases and J dropped 2; count of bases not matched to a gene: 8. The CDR3 sequence is CASSYPPGQANTEAFF. DNA for the CDR3: TGTGCCAGCAGTTACCCCCCCGGACAGGCAAACACTGAAGCTTTCTTT.

This clonotype was counted many times. The chain has TRBV14 and TRBJ1-1; D possibly corresponds to TRBD1 (6 bases). Trimming cost V 3 bases and J 11 bases, with 16 bases left between them. Germline CDR1 and CDR2: SGHDN and FVKESK. The CDR3 totals 13 residues. Here the CDR3 reads CASSQVRGQLAFF. CDR3 nucleotides: TGTGCCAGCAGCCAGGTGCGTGGACAGCTGGCTTTCTTT.

This clonotype was detected ten times or more. The gene calls are TRBV7-2 and TRBJ2-2; D unresolved. The CDR3 covers 13 residues. Deletions cut 3 bases from V and 3 bases from J, with 5 bases between. Germline V gene data show CDR1 as SGHTA and CDR2 as FQGNSA. The CDR3: CASSFDYTGELFF. CDR3 bases: TGTGCCAGCAGCTTTGATTACACCGGGGAGCTGTTTTTT. Together with reference TRBV7-2 and TRBJ2-2, the CDR3 gives the full variable domain: GAGVSQSPSNKVTEKGKDVELRCDPISGHTALYWYRQSLGQGLEFLIYFQGNSAPDKSGLPSDRFSAERTGGSVSTLTIQRTQQEDSAVYLCASSFDYTGELFFGEGSRLTVL.

In this sample, this clonotype is medium-sized. The germline gene is not matched at one end of the junction; a read error may be the cause. The V call is TRBV7-2, the J call TRBJ2-6, with D possibly matching TRBD2 (7 bases). From germline, CDR1 is SGHTA and CDR2 FQGNSA. This CDR3 has 15 amino acids. CDR3 DNA sequence: TGTGCCAGCAGCTTAGGGTCGGCGGGGGCCAACGTCCCGACTTTC. This gives the protein CASSLGSAGANVPTF.

This clonotype was recorded many times. This rearrangement joins TRBV29-1 to TRBJ2-3; 7 nucleotides line up with TRBD2. The germline V gene encodes CDR1 SQVTM and CDR2 ANQGSEA. The ends lost 6 bases at V and 4 bases at J; junction bases unmatched: 4. This CDR3 comprises 12 residues. The CDR3 here is CSVRDYADTQYF. The CDR3 nucleotides read TGCAGCGTGCGGGACTACGCAGATACGCAGTATTTT.